This T cell receptor beta chain is drawn from a study of T-cell memory formation after mild COVID-19. Study-wide results and caveats: Clones shrinking from day 15 to 85 showed even CD4/CD8 mixes; later expanders tilted CD4+.

The authors produced TCR alpha and TCR beta cDNA libraries with sample barcodes and UMIs by 5'RACE using constant-segment primers. TCRdb called the 5' RACE reads again in MiXCR, with one record for every CDR3 protein. Here the sample spans 190,000 or so distinct CDR3 sequences, 20% to 25% being singletons. The CDR3 has 17 residues. The germline V gene encodes CDR1 SGHTA and CDR2 FQGNSA. V shed 1 base, J shed 0 bases, and the junction held 6 bases outside the gene matches. This clonotype came up many times. Its antigen remains unidentified. The genes are TRBV7-2 and TRBJ2-7; 10 bases match TRBD1. Material: PBMCs or a T cell subset sorted from them (not recorded which). The sequence was obtained from an adult woman who had mild COVID-19 (a few samples of this study predate the infection). Cell type and time point are not known. The DNA of the CDR3 is TGTGCCAGCAGCTTAGGGACAGGGGGTTTTTCCTCCTACGAGCAGTACTTC. As protein: CASSLGTGGFSSYEQYF.